Below are 8 T cell receptor beta chains sequenced from a single sample in a study of blood T cells in healthy people across ages. A second PCR, run for about 6 to 12 cycles, used a sample-barcoded 5' primer plus a J-beta primer mix. TCRdb fed the 5' RACE reads into MiXCR, producing one record per CDR3 protein. The table shows some 560,000 distinct CDR3 sequences, with about a quarter occurring only once. These data were likewise used in another study, on T cells of mothers and their children.

Specimen: blood. All receptors come from a boy aged 2 to 10 in good health.

This clonotype showed up just a few times. This chain uses TRBV25-1 with TRBJ2-3; D is perhaps TRBD1 (5 bases). Germline values: CDR1 MGHDK, CDR2 SYGVNS. This CDR3 comprises 13 residues. V was pared by 6 bases and J by 5 bases, with 12 bases between. The CDR3 here is CASSPTRGDTQYF. CDR3 sequence (DNA): TGTGCCAGCAGCCCGACAAGGGGAGATACGCAGTATTTT. Using reference TRBV25-1 and TRBJ2-3 for the parts outside the CDR3, the full variable domain is EADIYQTPRYLVIGTGKKITLECSQTMGHDKMYWYQQDPGMELHLIHYSYGVNSTEKGDLSSESTVSRIRTEHFPLTLESARPSHTSQYLCASSPTRGDTQYFGPGTRLTVL.

V gene TRBV5-1 combines with J gene TRBJ2-5; D is unresolved. CDR1 and CDR2 from the germline V gene are SGHRS and YFSETQ. The V and J ends lost 1 base and 5 bases respectively, with 12 bases between them. This CDR3 contains 14 residues. DNA of the CDR3: TGCGCCAGCAGCTTGAATTGGCTGGGGGAGACCCAGTACTTC. As protein: CASSLNWLGETQYF.

This clonotype was seen more than once but under ten times. V is TRBV2 and J is TRBJ2-5; 11 nucleotides match TRBD2. TRBJ2-7 matches the DNA end more closely, so the J call is doubtful. Germline CDR1 and CDR2: SNHLY and FYNNEI. There are 14 residues in the CDR3. CDR3 sequence: CASIASGGSYEQYF. The CDR3 nucleotides are TGTGCCAGCATTGCTAGCGGGGGGTCCTACGAGCAGTACTTC.

The rearrangement links TRBV12-3 or TRBV12-4 to TRBJ1-4; no clear D. Trimming removed 7 bases from V and 0 bases from J, with 9 bases in between. This CDR3 is built from 14 residues. The CDR3 region has the DNA TGTGCCAGCACTGGCCCTTCAACTAATGAAAAACTGTTTTTT. It codes for CASTGPSTNEKLFF.

The chain couples TRBV7-2 to TRBJ1-3; unclear D gene. V was cut by 4 bases and J by 0 bases, with 7 bases left in between. The CDR3 covers 14 residues. CDR1 and CDR2 (germline): SGHTA, FQGNSA. The CDR3 DNA is TGTGCCAGCAGCTACCGAAACTCTGGAAACACCATATATTTT. Amino acid sequence: CASSYRNSGNTIYF.

This clonotype showed up just a few times. The rearrangement uses TRBV25-1 and TRBJ2-4; maybe TRBD1 (6 bases). CDR1 is MGHDK, CDR2 SYGVNS, per germline. The germline V and J ends were trimmed by 3 bases and 11 bases, with 11 bases remaining between them. The CDR3 has 12 residues. CDR3 sequence reads: CASSDGGRLQYF. Written as DNA, the CDR3 is TGTGCCAGCAGTGATGGGGGCAGACTTCAGTACTTC.

The rearrangement uses TRBV6-5 and TRBJ1-4, with a possible D match to TRBD1 (5 bases). Germline-derived CDR1 and CDR2 are MNHEY and SVGAGI. This CDR3 comprises 14 residues. V lost 5 bases and J 6 bases, leaving 13 bases between the germline ends. The CDR3 DNA follows: TGTGCCAGCAGTACGCGGACGGGGGATGAAAAACTGTTTTTT. It specifies CASSTRTGDEKLFF.

The chain joins TRBV11-2 to TRBJ1-5; 11 bases are shared with TRBD1. The germline gives CDR1 SGHAT, CDR2 FQNNGV. CDR3 length equals 15 residues. With 5 bases clipped from V and 4 bases from J, the junction kept 4 bases outside the gene matches. DNA for the CDR3: TGTGCCAGCAGCCAAGGGACAGGGGGAAATCAGCCCCAGCATTTT. Amino acids: CASSQGTGGNQPQHF. Full variable domain (rest looked up from reference TRBV11-2 and TRBJ1-5): EAGVAQSPRYKIIEKRQSVAFWCNPISGHATLYWYQQILGQGPKLLIQFQNNGVVDDSQLPKDRFSAERLKGVDSTLKIQPAKLEDSAVYLCASSQGTGGNQPQHFGDGTRLSIL.